These 6 T cell receptor beta chains were all obtained from the same sample, sequenced in a study of blood T cell repertoires in COVID-19. The table came from immunoSEQ multiplex PCR; TCRdb's copy has only in-frame clones and leaves some out. Of around 60,000 clones in the sample, approximately 83% are singletons; the top ten hold 9.5% to 13%. The specimen sequenced was peripheral blood. The receptors were gathered from a man aged 50 to 60 with COVID-19, enrolled during active disease.

The chain couples TRBV6-2 or TRBV6-3 to TRBJ2-5; 8 bases match TRBD1. V shed 2 bases, J shed 2 bases, and the junction held 7 bases outside the gene matches. The CDR3 has 16 amino acids. CDR1 MNHEY and CDR2 SVGEGT come from the germline V gene. Here the CDR3 DNA reads TGTGCCAGCAGTTACCCCAGGGGGCAACCTCAAGAGACCCAGTACTTC. It specifies CASSYPRGQPQETQYF.

The chain employs TRBV7-8 and TRBJ2-3; TRBD1 matches 8 bases. The germline V gene has CDR1 SGHVS and CDR2 FQNEAQ. The J segment lost 1 base and the V segment lost 8 bases, leaving 8 bases of the junction unmatched. This CDR3 comprises 15 residues. The CDR3 loop is CASVPGTGGTDTQYF. The CDR3 bases are TGTGCCAGCGTCCCCGGGACAGGAGGCACAGATACGCAGTATTTT.

This sequence joins TRBV24-1 and TRBJ2-2; D is perhaps TRBD1 (6 bases). Looked up from germline, CDR1 is KGHDR and CDR2 is SFDVKD. V was pared by 1 base and J by 6 bases, with 17 bases between. This CDR3 is built from 17 residues. CDR3 nucleotide sequence: TGTGCCACCAGTGATTTACCGGGACATACACCCGCCGGGGAGCTGTTTTTT. As protein: CATSDLPGHTPAGELFF.

This rearrangement joins TRBV19 to TRBJ1-5; D remains ambiguous. Germline V CDR1 and CDR2: LNHDA, SQIVND (reference sequence). With 7 bases removed from V and 3 bases from J, the gap between germline ends came to 10 bases. The CDR3 is 13 residues long. The CDR3 nucleotides are TGTGCCAGTACAGGACGGGACAATCAGCCCCAGCATTTT. Its protein product is CASTGRDNQPQHF.

V and J are TRBV28 and TRBJ1-2, with 9 nucleotides matching TRBD1. Germline assignment: CDR1 MDHEN and CDR2 SYDVKM. The CDR3 loop spans 16 amino acids. V trimming: 6 bases; J trimming: 1 base; junction bases outside the gene matches: 9. The CDR3 protein is CASSSTGGLDNYGYTF. DNA of the CDR3: TGTGCCAGCAGCTCGACAGGGGGGCTCGATAACTATGGCTACACCTTC.

The rearrangement links TRBV4-2 to TRBJ1-1; D ambiguous. This CDR3 contains 13 residues. CDR1 is LGHNA and CDR2 is YNFKEQ in the germline V gene. Trimming pared 8 bases from V and 1 base from J, leaving 11 bases between. In DNA form, the CDR3 reads TGTGCCAGCCGAGATGTTGGGAACACTGAAGCTTTCTTT. Translation gives CASRDVGNTEAFF.